Listed below are T cell receptor beta chains from one sample, sequenced in a study of post-analysis software for immune sequencing data. TCRdb called the PCR reads again in MiXCR, with one record for every CDR3 protein. This sample carries approximately 630,000 distinct CDR3 sequences, roughly three fifths of them seen once, and the ten largest clones take 10% to 12%. The sequenced sample consisted of blood. The receptor source for this set is a girl aged 2-10 years with multiple sclerosis. Both conserved end residues are part of each CDR3. Fields, in order: D gene, clone size, V gene, J gene, CDR3 DNA, CDR3 protein. A D gene is named only where the DNA matches it firmly. Size is omitted from some rows. Given values are once, few, many or a class for expanded clones.

D: -
size: -
V: TRBV5-1
J: TRBJ2-1
DNA: TGCGCCACCAACCGGGAGGGGGCAGGCTACAATGAGCAGTTCTTC
CDR3: CATNREGAGYNEQFF

D: -
size: -
V: TRBV27
J: TRBJ1-4
DNA: TGTGCCAGCAGTCCCCGATCGGGGCGTAGAAAACTGTTTTTT
CDR3: CASSPRSGRRKLFF

D: TRBD2
size: -
V: TRBV5-1
J: TRBJ2-1
DNA: TGCGCCAGCAGCTCTAGCGGGATAGGGTACAATAAGCAGTTCTTC
CDR3: CASSSSGIGYNKQFF

D: -
size: -
V: TRBV5-1
J: TRBJ2-5
DNA: TGCGCCAGCAGCTTCAAGCTGGACCAAGAGACCCAGTACTTC
CDR3: CASSFKLDQETQYF

D: TRBD2
size: few
V: TRBV20-1
J: TRBJ2-5
DNA: TGCAGTGCTAGAGAAGGAGCGGGGGGGCCGAAGACCCAGTACTTC
CDR3: CSAREGAGGPKTQYF

D: -
size: -
V: TRBV12-3/TRBV12-4
J: TRBJ1-2
DNA: TGTGCCAGCAGTCGCCGGAGCGGCGGCGGCTACACCTTC
CDR3: CASSRRSGGGYTF

D: -
size: -
V: TRBV20-1
J: TRBJ2-1
DNA: TGCAGTGCAGACCGGGCCCATGAGCAGTTCTTC
CDR3: CSADRAHEQFF

D: -
size: -
V: TRBV7-9
J: TRBJ2-7
DNA: TGTGCCAGCAGCTTAACGGTAGGACACCCCTACGAGCAGTACTTC
CDR3: CASSLTVGHPYEQYF

D: TRBD2
size: few
V: TRBV20-1
J: TRBJ2-3
DNA: TGCAGTGCCCCAGGAAGAGCGGGAGCGACAGATACGCAGTATTTT
CDR3: CSAPGRAGATDTQYF

D: -
size: -
V: TRBV5-1
J: TRBJ2-5
DNA: TGCGCCAGCCGAGGGGAAGAGACCCAGTACTTC
CDR3: CASRGEETQYF

D: TRBD1
size: -
V: TRBV20-1
J: TRBJ2-5
DNA: TGCAGTGCTAGAGTAGGGACAGAACAAGAGACCCAGTACTTC
CDR3: CSARVGTEQETQYF

D: TRBD2
size: -
V: TRBV10-3
J: TRBJ2-1
DNA: TGTGCCTTCAGCGGAGTAGCGGGCGAGCAGTTCTTC
CDR3: CAFSGVAGEQFF

D: TRBD1
size: -
V: TRBV6-1
J: TRBJ1-2
DNA: TGTGCCAGCACCATGACAGGGAGGGATGGCTACACCTTC
CDR3: CASTMTGRDGYTF

D: -
size: -
V: TRBV2
J: TRBJ2-1
DNA: TGTGCCAGCAGTGAAGTGATCTTCGGGGCAGGGCGAGGAAATGAGCAGTTCTTC
CDR3: CASSEVIFGAGRGNEQFF

D: -
size: once
V: TRBV12-3/TRBV12-4
J: TRBJ2-3
DNA: TGTGCCAGCACATTCGGACTAGATACGCAGTATTTT
CDR3: CASTFGLDTQYF

D: -
size: -
V: TRBV29-1
J: TRBJ2-1
DNA: TGCAGCGTTGTGGGAGTAAGCCGGTCCTCCTACAATGAGCAGTTCTTC
CDR3: CSVVGVSRSSYNEQFF

D: -
size: few
V: TRBV7-9
J: TRBJ2-3
DNA: TGTGCCAGCAGCTCCGAATATACGCAGTATTTT
CDR3: CASSSEYTQYF

D: TRBD1
size: -
V: TRBV6-6
J: TRBJ1-4
DNA: TGTGCCAGCAATTATGGACAGGGAAATGAAAAACTGTTTTTT
CDR3: CASNYGQGNEKLFF

D: TRBD2
size: -
V: TRBV6-6
J: TRBJ2-7
DNA: TGTGCCAGCAGTTACTCGATACCGGGACTAGACTACGAGCAGTACTTC
CDR3: CASSYSIPGLDYEQYF

D: -
size: -
V: TRBV6-5
J: TRBJ1-2
DNA: TGTGCCAGCCGTTGGGATAACTATGGCTACACCTTC
CDR3: CASRWDNYGYTF

D: TRBD1
size: few
V: TRBV20-1
J: TRBJ2-1
DNA: TGCAGTGCTAGGACCGGGACAGGGGCACATGAGCAGTTCTTC
CDR3: CSARTGTGAHEQFF

D: TRBD1
size: -
V: TRBV7-9
J: TRBJ2-7
DNA: TGTGCCAGCAGCACATCGACAGGGTTAGTCGAGCAGTACTTC
CDR3: CASSTSTGLVEQYF

D: -
size: once
V: TRBV3-1
J: TRBJ2-1
DNA: TGTGCCAGCAGCCAACCGGGGAATGAGCAGTTCTTC
CDR3: CASSQPGNEQFF

D: -
size: -
V: TRBV7-2
J: TRBJ1-1
DNA: TGTGCCAGCAGCTTAAGAAGGGACACTGAAGCTTTCTTT
CDR3: CASSLRRDTEAFF

D: TRBD2
size: -
V: TRBV10-2
J: TRBJ2-7
DNA: TGCGCCAGCAGGACGGCTAGCGGGAAGGACGAGCAGTACTTC
CDR3: CASRTASGKDEQYF

D: -
size: -
V: TRBV7-9
J: TRBJ2-1
DNA: TGTGCCAGCAGTTATGACGGTGAGCAGTTCTTC
CDR3: CASSYDGEQFF

D: -
size: once
V: TRBV5-1
J: TRBJ1-1
DNA: TGCGCCAGCAGCGCTTTTTCCCAGGGCACTGAAGCTTTCTTT
CDR3: CASSAFSQGTEAFF

D: TRBD1
size: few
V: TRBV7-2
J: TRBJ1-2
DNA: TGTGCCAGCAGCTCGGGACAGAGGAACTATGGCTACACCTTC
CDR3: CASSSGQRNYGYTF

D: -
size: -
V: TRBV6-5
J: TRBJ2-3
DNA: TGTGCCAGCAGTTACTCGATCGGAGTAGATACGCAGTATTTT
CDR3: CASSYSIGVDTQYF

D: TRBD2
size: -
V: TRBV7-3
J: TRBJ2-3
DNA: TGTGCCAGCAGCTTATTTGGTAGCGGGAGCACAGATACGCAGTATTTT
CDR3: CASSLFGSGSTDTQYF

D: -
size: -
V: TRBV6-1
J: TRBJ1-1
DNA: TGTGCCAGCAGTGAGGGCCTCAACACTGAAGCTTTCTTT
CDR3: CASSEGLNTEAFF

D: -
size: -
V: TRBV11-2
J: TRBJ2-5
DNA: TGTGCTGGCGGGGTTAGTGGGGCCCCGGCGGGAGAGACCCAGTACTTC
CDR3: CAGGVSGAPAGETQYF

D: -
size: -
V: TRBV11-2
J: TRBJ2-7
DNA: TGTGCCAGCAGCTCCTCGACCTACGAGCAGTACTTC
CDR3: CASSSSTYEQYF

D: -
size: -
V: TRBV10-3
J: TRBJ2-7
DNA: TGTGCCATCAGTGACCCTTCGACTTCTAGCTCCTACGAGCAGTACTTC
CDR3: CAISDPSTSSSYEQYF

D: -
size: -
V: TRBV20-1
J: TRBJ1-1
DNA: TGCAGTGCTAGAAAGGCCGGTGAAGCTTTCTTT
CDR3: CSARKAGEAFF

D: -
size: -
V: TRBV20-1
J: TRBJ2-3
DNA: TGCAGTGCTAGTCTAGGAGGGAGCACAGATACGCAGTATTTT
CDR3: CSASLGGSTDTQYF

D: TRBD2
size: -
V: TRBV5-1
J: TRBJ2-7
DNA: TGCGCCAGCAGCTTGGTTCTGGGCGGGAGCCCCTACGAGCAGTACTTC
CDR3: CASSLVLGGSPYEQYF

D: TRBD1
size: -
V: TRBV6-2/TRBV6-3
J: TRBJ2-1
DNA: TGTGCCAGCGGATCACTCCCGGGACAGGGGGCGAAGGATACGTCCTACAATGAGCAGTTCTTC
CDR3: CASGSLPGQGAKDTSYNEQFF

D: -
size: few
V: TRBV20-1
J: TRBJ1-2
DNA: TGCAGTGCTAGAGATATCAAGGGGACACTTAACTATGGCTACACCTTC
CDR3: CSARDIKGTLNYGYTF

D: -
size: few
V: TRBV7-2
J: TRBJ1-6
DNA: TGTGCCAGCAGCCTACTCCTGAATCCGAATTCACCCCTCCACTTT
CDR3: CASSLLLNPNSPLHF

D: TRBD1
size: -
V: TRBV11-2
J: TRBJ2-7
DNA: TGTGCCAGCAGCCCACAGGGGGGAGAAGGGGACTACGAGCAGTACTTC
CDR3: CASSPQGGEGDYEQYF

D: -
size: -
V: TRBV10-3
J: TRBJ2-7
DNA: TGTGCCATCAGCAATTCTGCAAATTTGGACTTCTCCTACGAGCAGTACTTC
CDR3: CAISNSANLDFSYEQYF

D: TRBD2
size: few
V: TRBV11-2
J: TRBJ2-1
DNA: TGTGCCAGCAGTCCGCCTGGACTAGCGGGAGCCCCCTACAATGAGCAGTTCTTC
CDR3: CASSPPGLAGAPYNEQFF

D: TRBD2
size: few
V: TRBV4-1
J: TRBJ2-1
DNA: TGCGCCAGCAGCCAAGGGGAGCGGGAGGGACATGAGCAGTTCTTC
CDR3: CASSQGEREGHEQFF

D: -
size: -
V: TRBV7-9
J: TRBJ2-1
DNA: TGTGCCAGCAGCTTTGGCACGGTCTACAATGAGCAGTTCTTC
CDR3: CASSFGTVYNEQFF

D: -
size: -
V: TRBV12-3/TRBV12-4
J: TRBJ2-5
DNA: TGTGCCAGCAGTTTGTACGGGACCCAGTACTTC
CDR3: CASSLYGTQYF

D: -
size: -
V: TRBV4-2
J: TRBJ2-5
DNA: TGTGCCAGCAGCCCAGTAGGGGGGAAAGAGACCCAGTACTTC
CDR3: CASSPVGGKETQYF

D: -
size: -
V: TRBV20-1
J: TRBJ2-5
DNA: TGCAGTGCTACTCTTGGGGGGGCCAAAGAGACCCAGTACTTC
CDR3: CSATLGGAKETQYF

D: -
size: once
V: TRBV14
J: TRBJ2-1
DNA: TGTGCCGGCAGCCAAGGTCTACCCTACAATGAGCAGTTCTTC
CDR3: CAGSQGLPYNEQFF

D: -
size: -
V: TRBV11-3
J: TRBJ2-1
DNA: TGTGCCAGCAGCACCGTACGGATAGGTGAGCAGTTCTTC
CDR3: CASSTVRIGEQFF

D: -
size: -
V: TRBV4-1
J: TRBJ1-1
DNA: TGCGCCAGCAGCCAAGGTGGGGGGCAGGTCAGGACTGAAGCTTTCTTT
CDR3: CASSQGGGQVRTEAFF

D: -
size: -
V: TRBV11-2
J: TRBJ2-1
DNA: TGTGCCGGCAGCTTAGATTTGGGATCTGGGTGGAATGAGCAGTTCTTC
CDR3: CAGSLDLGSGWNEQFF

D: -
size: -
V: TRBV11-2
J: TRBJ1-5
DNA: TGTGCCAGCAGCTTCCAGACCAATCAGCCCCAGCATTTT
CDR3: CASSFQTNQPQHF

D: -
size: few
V: TRBV4-1
J: TRBJ2-4
DNA: TGCGCCAGCAGCCACTTAGGGATTAGCGGTGAAAACATTCAGTACTTC
CDR3: CASSHLGISGENIQYF

D: -
size: few
V: TRBV7-9
J: TRBJ2-5
DNA: TGTGCCAGCAGCTTAGCGAAGAGGACCCAGTACTTC
CDR3: CASSLAKRTQYF

D: -
size: -
V: TRBV6-5
J: TRBJ1-2
DNA: TGTGCCAGCAGTTACCAGGGAAACGGCTACACCTTC
CDR3: CASSYQGNGYTF

D: -
size: few
V: TRBV7-9
J: TRBJ2-7
DNA: TGTGCCAGCATTGGGGGCCTCTACGAGCAGTACTTC
CDR3: CASIGGLYEQYF